The next 32 T cell receptor beta chains were all read from a single sample in a study of T cell repertoires in cytomegalovirus infection. TCRdb reprocessed the reads via MiXCR and lists one record per CDR3 protein. The table shows about 300,000 distinct CDR3 sequences, with about a tenth occurring only once. The sequencing sample was made of PBMCs. All receptors come from a human donor in good health (CMV status not recorded). Some clones in this sample may be carry-over from other donors' samples.

This chain links TRBV7-9 with TRBJ2-7; perhaps TRBD1 as D (5 bases). This CDR3 contains 14 residues. Germline CDR1 reads SEHNR; CDR2 reads FQNEAQ (reference sequence). With 5 bases removed from V and 4 bases from J, the gap between germline ends came to 15 bases. The CDR3 protein is CASSLPQGLYEQYF. The CDR3 DNA reads as TGTGCCAGCAGCCTACCGCAGGGTTTGTACGAGCAGTACTTC.

The sample holds many counts of this clonotype. The chain uses TRBV20-1 and TRBJ2-7, with TRBD2 matching 13 bases. Germline CDR1 DFQATT, CDR2 SNEGSKA (reference sequence). This CDR3 region has 17 residues. J gave up 0 bases and V 1 base, and 6 bases lay outside the gene matches. The CDR3 region has the DNA TGCAGTGCTAGAGGATCCGGACTAGCGGGGGACTCCTACGAGCAGTACTTC. Protein product: CSARGSGLAGDSYEQYF.

At least ten counts were recorded for this clonotype. The V gene is TRBV18, the J gene TRBJ2-2; D perhaps matches TRBD1 (6 bases). Between the trimmed V and J ends, which lost 5 bases and 0 bases, there was a span of 13 bases. Per germline, CDR1 KGHSH and CDR2 LQKENI. There are 16 residues in the CDR3. CDR3 amino acids: CASSTGPSTNTGELFF. DNA for the CDR3: TGTGCCAGCTCAACAGGGCCTTCGACGAACACCGGGGAGCTGTTTTTT.

About this clonotype itself: With a much larger clone just one base away, this may be a read error. CDR3 nucleotide sequence: TGTGCCAGCAGCTTTATCGGGACGACGGGGTACAATAAGCAGTTCTTC. It yields the protein CASSFIGTTGYNKQFF. The chain combines TRBV5-6 with TRBJ2-1; D is perhaps TRBD1 or TRBD2 (5 bases each). The CDR3 is 16 amino acids. CDR1 is SGHDT, CDR2 YYEEEE, per germline.

This clonotype was found many times. The rearrangement joins TRBV29-1 to TRBJ2-1; D is unclear. This CDR3 spans 14 amino acids. Germline lookup yields CDR1 SQVTM and CDR2 ANQGSEA. Trimming removed 7 bases from V and 0 bases from J, with 13 bases in between. The DNA for the CDR3 is TGCAGCGGTCTGAGGCTGAGCTCCTACAATGAGCAGTTCTTC. It translates to CSGLRLSSYNEQFF.

The chain is built from TRBV9 and TRBJ2-5; possibly TRBD2 for D (5 bases). This CDR3 has 14 amino acids. The germline V gene encodes CDR1 SGDLS and CDR2 YYNGEE. The ends were cut back, 2 bases at V and 1 base at J, with 9 bases in the middle. The CDR3 coding sequence is TGTGCCAGCAGCGTGAGGGCCTTCCAAGAGACCCAGTACTTC. It yields the protein CASSVRAFQETQYF. Complete variable domain (other parts from reference TRBV9 and TRBJ2-5): DSGVTQTPKHLITATGQRVTLRCSPRSGDLSVYWYQQSLDQGLQFLIQYYNGEERAKGNILERFSAQQFPDLHSELNLSSLELGDSALYFCASSVRAFQETQYFGPGTRLLVL.

This clonotype was seen more than once but under ten times. The V gene is TRBV27, the J gene TRBJ1-2, with TRBD1 as a possible D gene (5 bases). CDR3 length: 13 residues. Trimming left V 2 bases short and J 3 bases short, with 7 bases between. Looked up from germline, CDR1 is MNHEY and CDR2 is SMNVEV (reference sequence). The chain's CDR3 is CASSLGAYYGYTF. DNA of the CDR3: TGTGCCAGCAGTTTAGGGGCTTACTATGGCTACACCTTC.

The chain uses TRBV29-1 and TRBJ2-3; 7 bases align to TRBD2. Germline V gives CDR1 SQVTM, CDR2 ANQGSEA. The CDR3 length is 16 residues. Trimming took 1 base from V and 0 from J; bases not matched to a gene: 7. CDR3 region: CSVEGLREVSTDTQYF. The CDR3, as DNA: TGCAGCGTTGAAGGCCTCCGGGAGGTTAGCACAGATACGCAGTATTTT.

The gene calls are TRBV5-6 and TRBJ1-4; 7 nucleotides line up with TRBD1. The CDR3 runs 13 residues. Germline V gene sequence: CDR1 SGHDT, CDR2 YYEEEE. V trimming: 5 bases; J trimming: 5 bases; junction bases outside the gene matches: 3. CDR3 in amino acids: CASRGQENEKLFF. The CDR3 DNA reads TGTGCCAGCAGAGGACAGGAGAATGAAAAACTGTTTTTT.

There are many counts of this clonotype. The V and J genes are TRBV7-2 and TRBJ1-6; a possible D gene is TRBD1 (5 bases). The length of the CDR3 is 15 residues. Germline V gives CDR1 SGHTA, CDR2 FQGNSA. V was cut by 1 base and J by 6 bases, with 10 bases left in between. CDR3 amino acids: CASSLVRQGNSPLHF. CDR3 DNA: TGTGCCAGCAGCTTAGTACGGCAGGGTAATTCACCCCTCCACTTT.

The V gene is TRBV20-1, the J gene TRBJ1-1; 10 bases line up with TRBD1. The CDR3 consists of 14 residues. Per germline, CDR1 DFQATT and CDR2 SNEGSKA (reference sequence). V shed 6 bases and J 3 bases; nucleotides not matched to a gene: 7. The CDR3 loop reads CSAADRGPDTEAFF. The CDR3 nucleotides are TGCAGTGCGGCTGACAGGGGGCCTGACACTGAAGCTTTCTTT.

This sequence joins TRBV28 and TRBJ2-6, with D perhaps TRBD2 (7 bases). The CDR3 runs 18 residues. V dropped 8 bases and J dropped 0 bases, with 20 bases sitting between them. Germline CDR1 MDHEN, CDR2 SYDVKM. CDR3 region: CASSPEGGGSSGANVLTF. In nucleotides, the CDR3 is TGTGCCAGCTCTCCGGAGGGGGGGGGTAGCTCTGGGGCCAACGTCCTGACTTTC.

Many counts were recorded for this clonotype. This rearrangement joins TRBV20-1 to TRBJ2-1; possibly TRBD2 for D (7 bases). Germline V gene lookup returns CDR1 DFQATT and CDR2 SNEGSKA (reference sequence). V lost 6 bases and J lost 4, with 19 bases in between. This CDR3 is built from 15 residues. As DNA, the CDR3 is TGCAGTGCCCCCTTAAGAGGGGGGGGTTACAATGAGCAGTTCTTC. The encoded protein is CSAPLRGGGYNEQFF.

This clonotype was seen a handful of times. The chain couples TRBV20-1 to TRBJ2-4; no clear D gene. The CDR3 sequence is 14 residues long. V lost 3 bases, J lost 0 bases, and 9 bases lay in between. Germline-derived CDR1 and CDR2 are DFQATT and SNEGSKA (reference sequence). The CDR3 region is CSASSPLAKNIQYF. Here the CDR3 DNA reads TGCAGTGCTAGCAGCCCCTTAGCCAAAAACATTCAGTACTTC.

V is TRBV29-1 and J is TRBJ1-2; D not certain. Germline CDR1 SQVTM, CDR2 ANQGSEA. The CDR3 is 12 residues long. Trimming shortened V by 7 bases and J by 4 bases, and 13 bases separated the two germline ends. The CDR3 sequence: CSASAAVYGYTF. CDR3 bases: TGCAGCGCTTCGGCGGCAGTCTATGGCTACACCTTC.

This clonotype was found many times. J is TRBJ2-3 and V is TRBV10-1; TRBD2 matches at 11 bases. The CDR3 extends over 15 amino acids. Germline V gene sequence: CDR1 WNHNN, CDR2 SYGVQD (reference sequence). J lost 1 base, V lost 8 bases, and 5 bases had no gene match. The CDR3: CASGLGLAGTDTQYF. The CDR3 coding sequence is TGCGCCAGCGGACTGGGACTAGCGGGCACAGATACGCAGTATTTT.

This clonotype was seen many times. This sequence joins TRBV6-1 and TRBJ1-6; D is unclear. From germline, CDR1 is MNHNS and CDR2 SASEGT. Trimming cost V 8 bases and J 1 base, with 15 bases left between them. This CDR3 has 16 residues. Here the CDR3 DNA reads TGTGCCAGCCGCCACATGATTGGGTCCTATAATTCACCCCTCCACTTT. Encoded protein: CASRHMIGSYNSPLHF.

The chain recombines TRBV15 with TRBJ2-7, with D possibly matching TRBD1 (6 bases). Between the trimmed V and J ends, which lost 4 bases and 5 bases, there was a span of 15 bases. Germline V CDR1 and CDR2: LNHNV, YYDKDF (reference sequence). The CDR3 consists of 14 residues. This chain's CDR3 is CATSTGTPRHEQYF. The CDR3 DNA reads as TGTGCCACCAGCACCGGGACACCCCGGCACGAGCAGTACTTC. Based on the CDR3 plus reference TRBV15 and TRBJ2-7, the full variable domain is DAMVIQNPRYQVTQFGKPVTLSCSQTLNHNVMYWYQQKSSQAPKLLFHYYDKDFNNEADTPDNFQSRRPNTSFCFLDIRSPGLGDTAMYLCATSTGTPRHEQYFGPGTRLTVT.

Many counts were recorded for this clonotype. The rearrangement links TRBV5-1 to TRBJ2-1, with D possibly being TRBD1 or TRBD2 (5 bases each). V lost 2 bases, J lost 4 bases, and 13 bases lay in between. The V gene's germline CDR1 is SGHRS and CDR2 YFSETQ. This CDR3 region has 15 residues. DNA for the CDR3: TGCGCCAGCAGCTTAGGGGACCCATCATACAATGAGCAGTTCTTC. Translating it yields CASSLGDPSYNEQFF.

The chain has TRBV20-1 and TRBJ2-7; TRBD2 agrees at 15 bases. The CDR3 totals 15 residues. The V gene end was trimmed by 6 bases and the J gene end by 5 bases; junction bases not matched to a gene: 8. Germline V gene lookup returns CDR1 DFQATT and CDR2 SNEGSKA (reference sequence). In DNA form, the CDR3 reads TGCAGTGCGGCCTCCGGACTAGCGGGGGGGAACGAGCAGTACGTC. It codes for CSAASGLAGGNEQYV.

This clonotype was seen many times. V gene TRBV7-8 combines with J gene TRBJ1-5; possibly TRBD1 for D (6 bases). The ends were cut back, 5 bases at V and 1 base at J, with 15 bases in the middle. The CDR3 covers 16 residues. Germline-derived CDR1 and CDR2 are SGHVS and FQNEAQ. The CDR3 protein is CASSLQGARSNQPQHF. DNA of the CDR3: TGTGCCAGCAGCCTACAGGGTGCCCGGAGCAATCAGCCCCAGCATTTT.

This clonotype was counted ten times or more. The V and J genes are TRBV3-1 and TRBJ2-1; the match to TRBD2 covers 13 bases. Trimming removed 0 bases from V and 3 bases from J; junction bases left unmatched: 14. The V gene's germline CDR1 is LGHDT and CDR2 YNNKEL (reference sequence). CDR3 length: 21 amino acids. The CDR3 sequence: CASSQDTTSGGQAFFYNEQFF. In DNA, the CDR3 is TGTGCCAGCAGCCAAGATACGACTAGCGGGGGGCAGGCCTTTTTCTACAATGAGCAGTTCTTC.

This clonotype was seen a few times. In DNA, the CDR3 is TGTGCCAGCAGTTATAGGGGGGGCCGGGAGGGAGGGACGCAGTATTTT. Translation: CASSYRGGREGGTQYF. This sequence joins TRBV28 and TRBJ2-3, with TRBD2 matching over 8 bases. CDR1 is MDHEN, CDR2 SYDVKM, per germline. V dropped 4 bases and J dropped 9; count of bases not matched to a gene: 15. This CDR3 is built from 16 residues.

The chain employs TRBV29-1 and TRBJ1-1; 7 nucleotides line up with TRBD1. The CDR3 is made up of 12 amino acids. Germline V gene data show CDR1 as SQVTM and CDR2 as ANQGSEA. Trimming at V came to 7 bases and at J to 7 bases, leaving 9 bases not matched to a gene. The CDR3 nucleotides are TGCAGCGGTCAAAGACAGGGAGTTGAAGCTTTCTTT. Residues: CSGQRQGVEAFF.

At least ten counts were recorded for this clonotype. The chain couples TRBV28 to TRBJ2-6; perhaps TRBD1 as D (6 bases). Trimming stripped 3 bases from V and 0 bases from J, with 15 bases between. Germline CDR1 is MDHEN and CDR2 is SYDVKM. The CDR3 length is 18 residues. The CDR3 DNA reads as TGTGCCAGCAGTTTTGGGGTGGACAGCCTCTCTGGGGCCAACGTCCTGACTTTC. This gives the protein CASSFGVDSLSGANVLTF.

This clonotype was found many times. The chain combines TRBV10-3 with TRBJ2-4, with D perhaps given as TRBD1 or TRBD2 (5 bases each). The CDR3 length is 12 residues. Germline V lookup: CDR1 ENHRY, CDR2 SYGVKD. Here the CDR3 DNA reads TGTGCTACCACCGGGACCGAAAACATTCAGTACTTC. It translates to CATTGTENIQYF.

This clonotype was counted many times. The chain has TRBV4-3 and TRBJ2-1, with a tentative D call TRBD1 (7 bases). V was pared by 0 bases and J by 10 bases, with 19 bases between. Germline values: CDR1 LGHNA, CDR2 YSLEER. The CDR3 runs 16 residues. The CDR3 DNA reads as TGCGCCAGCAGCCAAGATTGGGGCAGGGGGGCCGACGAGCAGTTCTTC. Translating it yields CASSQDWGRGADEQFF.

Ten or more counts support this clonotype. The rearrangement joins TRBV5-6 to TRBJ2-3; 9 positions match TRBD1. The germline CDR1 and CDR2 sequences are SGHDT and YYEEEE. V was pared by 0 bases and J by 3 bases, with 5 bases of the junction left unmatched. This CDR3 has 16 amino acids. CDR3 protein: CASSLGPDRGTDTQYF. CDR3 bases: TGTGCCAGCAGCTTGGGTCCGGACAGGGGTACAGATACGCAGTATTTT.

The chain is built from TRBV28 and TRBJ1-4; D call uncertain. The V gene's germline CDR1 is MDHEN and CDR2 SYDVKM. V was clipped by 3 bases and J by 3 bases, with 14 bases between them. The length of the CDR3 is 16 residues. In nucleotides, the CDR3 is TGTGCCAGCAGTTTTTTGGTATACAGACCTAATGAAAAACTGTTTTTT. Translating it yields CASSFLVYRPNEKLFF.

This clonotype was seen ten or more times. This chain links TRBV2 with TRBJ1-5; TRBD1 might be the D (5 bases). The V end was cut by 5 bases, the J end by 5 bases, with 13 bases between. There are 14 residues in the CDR3. Germline CDR1 reads SNHLY; CDR2 reads FYNNEI. The CDR3 here is CASSPRVPHQPQHF. CDR3 DNA: TGTGCCAGCAGTCCCAGGGTACCTCATCAGCCCCAGCATTTT.

This clonotype was counted many times. This chain connects TRBV6-2 or TRBV6-3 to TRBJ2-7; 8 bases are a match to TRBD1. Trimming took 6 bases from V and 6 from J; bases not matched to a gene: 7. This CDR3 spans 13 amino acids. Germline V lookup: CDR1 MNHEY, CDR2 SVGEGT. The CDR3 sequence: CASRRDRSLEQYF. As DNA, the CDR3 is TGTGCCAGCAGACGGGACAGGAGCCTCGAGCAGTACTTC.

This clonotype came up many times. V usage is TRBV19 and J usage is TRBJ2-5, with TRBD1 as a possible D gene (6 bases). This CDR3 has 14 residues. Germline lookup yields CDR1 LNHDA and CDR2 SQIVND (reference sequence). The V gene lost 10 bases and the J gene lost 3 bases, with 18 bases spanning the gap. This CDR3 reads CATTQSDRKETQYF. CDR3 nucleotides: TGTGCCACCACCCAGTCGGACAGAAAAGAGACCCAGTACTTC.